This T cell receptor (beta chain) was found in a study of OX40 agonist ivuxolimab in advanced cancers. For the study in its entirety: The costimulatory receptor OX40 (CD134) was targeted by ivuxolimab, a fully human IgG2 agonistic monoclonal antibody. Intravenous ivuxolimab was administered to patients every 2 weeks at six dose levels: 0.01, 0.1, 0.3, 1.5, 3 and 10 mg/kg. Among the approximately 50 dose-escalation patients, around 19 had hepatocellular carcinoma, roughly 15 melanoma, 9 renal cell carcinoma and 9 head and neck cancer. In the dose-escalation cohort, around 80% of patients were male, and the mean age was roughly 60 years with a range of about 20 to 79. Prior anti-PD-1, anti-PD-L1 or anti-CTLA-4 therapy was permitted, and checkpoint inhibitors had been received by more than 35% of dose-escalation patients. Partial responses were achieved by three dose-escalation patients, of whom one had hepatocellular carcinoma and two had cutaneous melanoma. The point of sequencing TCRbeta in the periphery was to test whether ivuxolimab changed TCR sequence diversity and drove clonal T-cell expansion. The paper reports the monotherapy dose-escalation portion (N of about 47 patients) of the phase I ivuxolimab trial. Study-level results and caveats: Low levels of normalized T-cell clonal expansion were also seen in some patients who did not respond. On average, CD8+ T cells showed more expanded clones than CD4+ T cells after ivuxolimab. Partial responders in the 0.1-3.0 mg/kg groups had among the lowest normalized peripheral clonal expansion, especially among CD8+ T cells. The antigen specificity of the peripheral T cells that underwent clonal expansion was not determined. At doses of 0.1 to 3.0 mg/kg, clonal expansion of both CD4+ and CD8+ blood T cells was observed from baseline to week 6.

Concerning this clone: The specificity of this receptor is unknown. No base quality information exists; no much larger clone differs at one position.

To sequence the TCRbeta CDR3 region, genomic DNA was isolated from the sorted cells. The immunoSEQ Assay was used for sequencing of TCRbeta CDR3 regions. TCRdb stores this immuneACCESS table with in-frame sequences only. Part of the clones is absent; in the studies checked, under half of the shortfall reflects unresolved V genes, and no reason is known for the rest. The sample table holds 65,000 to 100,000 clones, of which almost 90% were seen once. The top ten constitute approximately 0.76% of the sample. The CDR3 covers 14 residues, taking in both the cysteine and the phenylalanine. Just the 42-base CDR3 DNA is kept, in frame starting at base 1. V sheds 2 bases and J sheds 8 bases, leaving 10 bases between their ends. Sequences SNHLY (CDR1) and FYNNEI (CDR2) are obtained from the germline V gene. Patients with autoimmune disease history or receiving systemic immunosuppression were excluded from the trial. Peripheral blood for TCR sequencing was collected from all dose cohorts at baseline, on cycle 4 day 1, and on cycle 7 day 1. Samples were obtained from an open-label, multicenter, first-in-human phase I dose-escalation trial of ivuxolimab. Adults with locally advanced or metastatic head and neck squamous cell, hepatocellular, melanoma or renal cell carcinoma were enrolled in the trial. Before TCR sequencing, CD4+ and CD8+ T cells were separately sorted from peripheral blood.

Recombination joined TRBV2 with TRBJ1-6, with no reliable assignment of the D segment. Specimen: CD4+ or CD8+ T cells sorted from blood, collected in a trial of the OX40 agonist ivuxolimab. This TCR was recovered from an adult with an advanced solid tumor such as melanoma, head and neck, liver or kidney cancer. The CDR3 in this case is CASSETAPYSPLHF. The nucleotide sequence reads TGTGCCAGCAGTGAAACGGCACCGTATTCACCCCTCCACTTT.